Reported below is one T cell receptor (beta chain). Its antigen is unidentified. Germline loops: CDR1 ENHRY, CDR2 SYGVKD. Trimming cost V 6 bases and J 0 bases; bases outside gene matches: 4. The CDR3 is 16 amino acids. These data are taken from a study of response to subunit inactivated influenza vaccine. General study results and limits: Authors proposed each seasonal influenza vaccination draws in few new T cells.

Using its own MiXCR run on the RT-PCR reads, TCRdb lists one record per CDR3 protein. The profile shows 700,000 to 900,000 distinct CDR3 sequences, about 20% of them singletons. The rearrangement links TRBV10-3 to TRBJ2-3; 12 positions agree with TRBD2. The receptor was derived from a man in his forties or fifties who received an inactivated influenza vaccine. This specimen was PBMCs from blood, taken around 5 days after vaccination. In DNA form, the CDR3 reads TGTGCCATCAGACTAGCGGGAGGTTCTAGCACAGATACGCAGTATTTT. Translating gives CAIRLAGGSSTDTQYF.